The following is a T cell receptor (beta chain) sequence with its context. No antigen is known for it. An end of the junction does not agree with germline; a read error may underlie this. Germline lookup yields CDR1 SQVTM and CDR2 ANQGSEA. The CDR3 has 13 residues. This entry belongs to a study of post-analysis software for immune sequencing data. Overall study: Relapsing-remitting, secondary progressive and progressive-relapsing multiple sclerosis were all included among the disease courses. Study-wide findings and caveats: Included in a set of about 5 TRBV segments more frequent in patients than controls were TRBV5-6, TRBV5-1 and TRBV20-1. Compared against controls, patients with multiple sclerosis displayed significantly lower normalized Chao1 diversity.

The TCR beta cDNA libraries contained unique molecular identifiers. cDNA molecules numbering around 500,000 came from roughly 1 to 10 million T cells. One entry per CDR3 protein results from TCRdb running MiXCR on the PCR reads. The sample carries 450,000 or so distinct CDR3 sequences, roughly 46% recorded once. Source material: blood. The V gene is TRBV29-1, the J gene TRBJ1-4; D not resolved. This receptor was obtained from a girl aged 5-17 years with multiple sclerosis. The CDR3 loop reads CSVDGGFNEKPFF. Written as DNA, the CDR3 is TGCAGCGTTGACGGCGGGTTCAATGAAAAACCGTTTTTT.